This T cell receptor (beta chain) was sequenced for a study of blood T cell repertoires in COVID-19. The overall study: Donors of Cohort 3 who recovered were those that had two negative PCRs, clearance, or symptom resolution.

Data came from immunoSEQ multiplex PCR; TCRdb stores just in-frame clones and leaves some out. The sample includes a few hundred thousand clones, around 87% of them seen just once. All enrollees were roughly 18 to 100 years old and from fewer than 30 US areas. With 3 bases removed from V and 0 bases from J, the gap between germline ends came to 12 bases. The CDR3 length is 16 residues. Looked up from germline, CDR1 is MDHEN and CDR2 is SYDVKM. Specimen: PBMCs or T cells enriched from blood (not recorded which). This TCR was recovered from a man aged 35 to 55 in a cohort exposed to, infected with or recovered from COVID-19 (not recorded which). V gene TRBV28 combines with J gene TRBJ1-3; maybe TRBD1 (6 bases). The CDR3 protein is CASSFGQRNSGNTIYF. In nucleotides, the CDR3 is TGTGCCAGCAGTTTCGGACAGCGGAACTCTGGAAACACCATATATTTT.